The following is a T cell receptor (beta chain) sequence with its context. The sample is drawn from a study of blood T cell repertoires in COVID-19. Study background: The samples span acute and convalescent COVID-19 from the United States, Italy and Spain. Sources were T cells, B-cell-depleted T cells, or PBMCs; the material itself was cDNA or gDNA.

In the authors' workflow: Counts of nucleated cells, estimated from reference gene primer amplification, were obtained. Sequencing was performed with immunoSEQ multiplex PCR; in TCRdb, only in-frame clones are kept and a portion is missing. D and trimming were read from the DNA, whereas the V and J calls and clone size are those reported in that table. The table includes 45,000 to 55,000 clones, about four fifths detected once. The CDR3 length is 12 residues. Deletions cut 10 bases from V and 1 base from J, with 10 bases between. Germline loops: CDR1 ENHRY, CDR2 SYGVKD. The rearrangement uses TRBV10-3 and TRBJ1-1, with D uncertain. Sequencing was carried out using peripheral blood. The sequence came from a man in his fifties with active COVID-19. The CDR3 reads CATATSNTEAFF. The CDR3 DNA reads TGTGCCACCGCAACATCGAACACTGAAGCTTTCTTT.